This TCR beta chain was identified during a study of cytomegalovirus exposure and HLA in healthy donors. The PCR was carried out with 60 Vbeta primers and 13 Jbeta primers. The assay was immunoSEQ multiplex PCR, and TCRdb's table has in-frame clones only and misses some. The repertoire consists of about 150,000 clones, with approximately 86% occurring once and the leading ten covering around 1.8%. The sample holds one count of this clone. What it binds is unknown. Study-level findings and limits: One cluster of highly shared sequence variants probably arose as a sequencing artifact. As a later analysis showed, several of the most significant clusters appeared to be linked to common viral pathogens.

Trimming stripped 0 bases from V and 0 bases from J, with 12 bases between. The germline V gene has CDR1 MNHEY and CDR2 SMNVEV (reference sequence). The CDR3 spans 18 residues. Sequenced input: PBMCs. This TCR derives from a woman between 18 and 29 years old in good health and CMV-seronegative. The chain carries TRBV27 and TRBJ1-6, with D uncertain. The CDR3 region is CASSLSGGPSSYNSPLHF. In nucleotides, the CDR3 is TGTGCCAGCAGTTTATCGGGAGGTCCCAGCTCCTATAATTCACCCCTCCACTTT.